These T cell receptor beta chains were read from a single sample in a study of long-term antiretroviral therapy in people with HIV. TCRdb keeps only in-frame clones here, not all; method: immunoSEQ multiplex PCR. The profile shows approximately 35,000 clones, approximately 95% of them singletons. Sequences were derived from unsorted PBMCs, sampled around 5.3 years after starting antiretroviral therapy. The receptors come from a woman between 50 and 59 years old with HIV. Both conserved end residues are part of each CDR3.

v_call: TRBV20-1; j_call: TRBJ2-5; cdr3_aa: CVGQNQETQYF
v_call: TRBV6-1; j_call: TRBJ2-3; cdr3_aa: CASSESWGTDTQYF
v_call: TRBV10-3; j_call: TRBJ1-2; cdr3_aa: CAISDQGSYGYTF
v_call: TRBV2; j_call: TRBJ1-5; cdr3_aa: CASRGESNQPQHF
v_call: TRBV20-1; j_call: TRBJ2-3; cdr3_aa: CSASSVDTQYF
v_call: TRBV9; j_call: TRBJ1-1; cdr3_aa: CASSVARNTEAFF
v_call: TRBV6-6; j_call: TRBJ2-7; cdr3_aa: CASSYSDRPYEQYF
v_call: TRBV4-1; j_call: TRBJ1-1; cdr3_aa: CASSRSPGQAFF
v_call: TRBV6-5; j_call: TRBJ1-4; cdr3_aa: CASKRDVNEKLFF
v_call: TRBV7-9; j_call: TRBJ1-2; cdr3_aa: CASSAGGGYGYTF
v_call: TRBV19; j_call: TRBJ1-1; cdr3_aa: CASRRITGAMNTEAFF
v_call: TRBV7-6; j_call: TRBJ2-1; cdr3_aa: CASSLGAGTNEQFF
v_call: TRBV19; j_call: TRBJ1-1; cdr3_aa: CASSINGGTEAFF
v_call: TRBV5-8; j_call: TRBJ2-3; cdr3_aa: CASSLARLSGYTDTQYF
v_call: TRBV18; j_call: TRBJ1-5; cdr3_aa: CASSPSRDRGIMAQHF
v_call: TRBV5-1; j_call: TRBJ2-7; cdr3_aa: CASSWGQGSGTYEQYF
v_call: TRBV19; j_call: TRBJ1-2; cdr3_aa: CAPRDSMDTF
v_call: TRBV6-1; j_call: TRBJ2-5; cdr3_aa: CASRRARAETQYF
v_call: TRBV10-2; j_call: TRBJ1-5; cdr3_aa: CASSESTAYQPQHF
v_call: TRBV13; j_call: TRBJ1-1; cdr3_aa: CASSFIPDTNTEAFF
v_call: TRBV25-1; j_call: TRBJ2-7; cdr3_aa: CASSGPLWYEQYF
v_call: TRBV19; j_call: TRBJ1-5; cdr3_aa: CASSIERDKPQHF
v_call: TRBV9; j_call: TRBJ2-5; cdr3_aa: CASSYSGTYQETQYF
v_call: TRBV29-1; j_call: TRBJ2-7; cdr3_aa: CSVLMGEQYF
v_call: TRBV27; j_call: TRBJ2-3; cdr3_aa: CASGASGSTDTQYF
v_call: TRBV7-8; j_call: TRBJ2-6; cdr3_aa: CASSLRVNAGANVLTF
v_call: TRBV27; j_call: TRBJ2-7; cdr3_aa: CASSFSSAYEQYF
v_call: TRBV5-1; j_call: TRBJ2-3; cdr3_aa: CASSSTESSTDTQYF
v_call: TRBV5-1; j_call: TRBJ1-5; cdr3_aa: CASSLDPGDNQPQHF
v_call: TRBV19; j_call: TRBJ2-7; cdr3_aa: CASSIRQTVARIDEQYF
v_call: TRBV7-9; j_call: TRBJ1-3; cdr3_aa: CASSSGSFSGNTIYF
v_call: TRBV5-6; j_call: TRBJ2-3; cdr3_aa: CASSLLGTDTQYF
v_call: TRBV11-2; j_call: TRBJ2-3; cdr3_aa: CASSLGGGSDTQYF
v_call: TRBV7-8; j_call: TRBJ1-2; cdr3_aa: CASSLEQGTYGYTF
v_call: TRBV18; j_call: TRBJ1-3; cdr3_aa: CASSPIGVNSGNTIYF
v_call: TRBV4-1; j_call: TRBJ2-5; cdr3_aa: CASSQGVSGEETQYF
v_call: TRBV4-2; j_call: TRBJ2-3; cdr3_aa: CASSQDSKRGSDTQYF
v_call: TRBV15; j_call: TRBJ1-6; cdr3_aa: CATSIAVHNSPLHF
v_call: TRBV19; j_call: TRBJ2-2; cdr3_aa: CASRPGAPTNTGELFF
v_call: TRBV4-1; j_call: TRBJ2-3; cdr3_aa: CASSQEGGGDPSTDTQYF